This TCR beta chain derives from a study of shared clonotypes between healthy human individuals (TCRdb year 2020). Looking at the study overall: Two women and a few men aged 18 to 49 years were included in the cohort. For each donor, CD4 naive and CD4 memory were each given three plates, CD8 naive was given two plates, and CD8 memory was given one plate. The study deeply sequenced blood TCR repertoires of five healthy adults to estimate repertoire size and the extent of clonotype sharing between individuals. Libraries were prepared and TCR repertoires were sequenced by different laboratories using diverse techniques, in order to increase sequencing depth and limit assay-specific biases. Each donor's leukapheresis produced roughly between roughly 0.85 and 9.5 billion PBMCs. Points the paper makes about the study in general: Clonotypes shared by all four sorted-subset donors showed higher generation probabilities than non-shared clonotypes. Sampling was restricted to blood, and TCR repertoires in tissue are likely to differ from TCR repertoires in blood. When four donors were compared, the shared fraction of clonotypes was around 4.6% for naive CD4, 3.5% to 4% for naive CD8, 2% to 2.5% for memory CD4, and around 0.37% for memory CD8. Pairwise subsampling indicated that sequencing depth was expected to affect the degree of clonotype sharing among donors. Even with the large sequencing depth, rarefaction of the sorted-subset datasets indicated that sequencing was incomplete. The genetic and exposure-history diversity represented was limited by the small number of donors. Larger estimated clonotype richness was generally found for naive subsets than for memory subsets.

The donors were healthy, HIV-negative adults who had no recently reported acute infections or vaccinations. Only Caucasian adults living in Nashville, Tennessee, USA were represented among the donors. Magnetic negative selection was used to enrich CD4+ T cells, after which naive cells were positively selected on CD45RA and the negative fraction became the memory subset. Blood was obtained by leukapheresis, after which PBMCs were separated by Ficoll-Histopaque density gradient centrifugation and cryopreserved in liquid nitrogen vapor phase. Purity and quantity of every magnetically sorted T cell population were checked by analytical flow cytometry. From each sorted fraction, genomic DNA was isolated and quantified by UV absorbance on a Nanodrop 2000c. Using the deep immunoSEQ assay, multiplex PCR amplified TCR CDR3 regions from genomic DNA. Extracted genomic DNA from each cell subset was spread evenly across all wells of several immunoSEQ 96-well plates, with each plate serving as a replicate. For sorted subsets, roughly 200 ng of genomic DNA, equivalent to 25,000 to 30,000 T cell genomes, went into each replicate PCR. The purified libraries were quantified using a Qubit 3.0 fluorometer, sized with a Bioanalyzer 2100, and then quantified again using the KAPA Library Quantification kit. Each immunoSEQ 96-well plate was sequenced on its own single-read 150-cycle Illumina NextSeq 550 flow cell. Under the source paper's analysis protocol: Because the immunoSEQ output included only junctional sequences and no quality scores, the filtering could not be the same as the filtering used for full-length reads. Sequences were annotated with PyIR, a Python wrapper for IgBLAST v1.9, using IMGT germline references to assign V/J genes and CDR3. Reads were removed for weak V/J assignments (E-value above 1e-6), missing CDR3, stop codons, out-of-frame junctions, or ambiguous translated residues. A V3J clonotype was defined by an identical inferred V gene, J gene, and CDR3 amino acid sequence. To compute the percentage overlap between repertoires, the number of shared unique clonotypes was divided by the size of the smaller repertoire. Repertoire richness was assessed with RTK rarefaction, the Chao1 estimator, and Recon v2.1 estimates of unobserved clonotypes. Generation probabilities for all TCRbeta clonotypes obtained by the gDNA method from several donors were computed using OLGA. What TCRdb holds here is the immuneACCESS table cut down to in-frame rearrangements. Part of the clones is not present; checked against another copy, under half of the missing clones reflect an unresolved V gene, and the others are unexplained. V and J calls and clone size are those listed in that table; D and trimming were worked out from the DNA. This sample is represented by approximately 1,500,000 clones; roughly 96% of them were singletons. The ten top clones hold approximately 1% of the sample.

CDR1 and CDR2 were assigned from the germline V gene (reference sequence) as SGHNT and YYREEE. The CDR3 sequence holds 15 residues, the cysteine and phenylalanine included. Only the CDR3 part of the read is kept: 45 bases, read in frame from the first base. The germline V and J ends show losses of 4 bases and 3 bases respectively, and no gene match explains 4 bases of the junction. Comments on this clone: The clone's antigen remains unknown. The sample holds no much larger clone one base away, and base qualities are not on file. Distinct nucleotide sequences in the sample also encode this CDR3.

The receptor comes from a man under 40 in good health. The sample comprised naive CD4+ T cells sorted from blood. What the cell subset or site label conveys for this sample: CD45RA+ positively selected. Rearrangement joined TRBV5-4 to TRBJ2-3; a stretch of 11 junction bases matches TRBD2. The sequenced DNA is TGTGCCAGCAGCCTCGGGACTAGCGGAACAGATACGCAGTATTTT. Its protein is CASSLGTSGTDTQYF.